This record looks at one TCR beta chain sequence and its context. The antigen it binds to is not known. The sample holds no much larger clone one base away, and base qualities are not on file. Participants in the prospective study were aged about 18 to 95 years, lived in under 30 United States geographic areas, and enrolled through a virtual design. In the prospective study, participants were assigned to cohorts based on the clinical history participants reported in a screening survey and a study questionnaire. Each participant in the prospective study had whole blood, serum and a nasopharyngeal or oropharyngeal swab collected by mobile phlebotomists. Participants in the prospective study had the option to provide additional blood draws and questionnaires over an approximately two-month period. Before DNA extraction, blood samples from the prospective study were shipped at room temperature or frozen.

This sample stems from a study of blood T cell repertoires in COVID-19 (dated by TCRdb to 2020 to 2021). About the full investigation: The collaborator samples originated in the United States, Italy and Spain and spanned the acute and convalescent phases of COVID-19. Samples came from the ongoing ImmuneRACE study (first 160 participants) plus 1,254 subjects from 6 global collaborators. Where available, HLA class I and class II types were taken from metadata supplied by the sample provider and were not determined by assay-based typing. Sample metadata almost always included a de-identified subject ID, COVID-19 status, age in years and sex. A freely available public database, intended as a resource for researchers studying the immune response to SARS-CoV-2, is where the repertoires were released. The dataset comprised deeply sampled blood TCRbeta repertoires from subjects exposed to, actively infected with, or recovered from COVID-19. The material from the prospective study consisted of cDNA or gDNA derived from T cells, B-cell-depleted T cells, or PBMCs. The full study reports these points: How much clinical and demographic metadata was included differed by source and by participant, and the metadata was provided uncurated.

Relative to germline, V is missing 4 bases and J is missing 7 bases, with 12 bases of the junction outside any gene match. CDR1 and CDR2, looked up from the germline V gene, are SGHRS and YFSETQ. Including the terminal cysteine and phenylalanine, the CDR3 comprises 16 residues. Just the 48-base CDR3 DNA is kept, in frame starting at base 1. TCRbeta CDR3 regions were amplified from genomic DNA by means of the immunoSEQ Assay, a bias-controlled multiplex PCR. The source study handled its data this way. The number of nucleated cells in each sample was estimated from the amplification of reference gene primers within the assay. Sequence reads were collapsed and filtered to measure the absolute abundance of every unique TCRbeta CDR3 rearrangement. Productive Simpson clonality was computed per sample as the square root of Simpson's diversity index over productive rearrangements. What TCRdb holds here is the immuneACCESS table cut down to in-frame rearrangements. Part of the clones is not present; checked against another copy, under half of the missing clones reflect an unresolved V gene, and the others are unexplained. V and J calls and clone size are given by that table; D and trimming were obtained from the DNA. This sample gives about 300,000 clones in total; roughly 90% of them show up just once. 4% to 5.5% of the sample is in the top ten clones.

This chain is built from TRBV5-1 and TRBJ1-2; 11 of the junction bases match TRBD1. This TCR was sampled from a young woman with acute COVID-19. Sample: PBMCs or T cells enriched from blood (not recorded which). CDR3 protein: CASSPGTGGVSGGYTF. The DNA is as follows: TGCGCCAGCAGCCCGGGGACAGGGGGAGTTTCGGGTGGCTACACCTTC.